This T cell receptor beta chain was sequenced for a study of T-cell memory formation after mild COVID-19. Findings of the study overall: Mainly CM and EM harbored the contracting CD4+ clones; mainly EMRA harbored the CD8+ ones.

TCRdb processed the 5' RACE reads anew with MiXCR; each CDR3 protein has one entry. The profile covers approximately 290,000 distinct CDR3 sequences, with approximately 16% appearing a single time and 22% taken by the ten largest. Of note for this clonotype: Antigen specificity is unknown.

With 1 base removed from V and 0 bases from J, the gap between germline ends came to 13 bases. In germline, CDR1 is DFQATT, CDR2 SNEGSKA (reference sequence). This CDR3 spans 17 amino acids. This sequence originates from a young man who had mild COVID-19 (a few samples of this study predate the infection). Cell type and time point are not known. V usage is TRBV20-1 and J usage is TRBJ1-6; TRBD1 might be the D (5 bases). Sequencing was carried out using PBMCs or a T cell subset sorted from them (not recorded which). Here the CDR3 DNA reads TGCAGTGCTAGAGGGGGCGTGGGGAGCTCCTATAATTCACCCCTCCACTTT. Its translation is CSARGGVGSSYNSPLHF.